Reported below is one TCR beta chain. The data are from a study of T cell responses to AZD1222 COVID-19 vaccine. Clones were sequenced by immunoSEQ multiplex PCR, and TCRdb holds only the in-frame ones, with some missing. Of roughly 150,000 clones listed, approximately 88% are singletons. The CDR3 is 15 amino acids. Germline lookup yields CDR1 SGHTA and CDR2 FQGNSA. Losses at the gene ends were 4 bases for V and 4 bases for J; bases not matched to a gene: 7. The V gene is TRBV7-2, the J gene TRBJ2-1; 7 bases match TRBD1. The sequences come from peripheral blood, collected on day 0 of MenACWY control vaccination. This receptor was taken from an adult in good health. The CDR3 region has the DNA TGTGCCAGCAGCTCCAGGGGGAGTGCTTACAATGAGCAGTTCTTC. This sequence encodes CASSSRGSAYNEQFF.